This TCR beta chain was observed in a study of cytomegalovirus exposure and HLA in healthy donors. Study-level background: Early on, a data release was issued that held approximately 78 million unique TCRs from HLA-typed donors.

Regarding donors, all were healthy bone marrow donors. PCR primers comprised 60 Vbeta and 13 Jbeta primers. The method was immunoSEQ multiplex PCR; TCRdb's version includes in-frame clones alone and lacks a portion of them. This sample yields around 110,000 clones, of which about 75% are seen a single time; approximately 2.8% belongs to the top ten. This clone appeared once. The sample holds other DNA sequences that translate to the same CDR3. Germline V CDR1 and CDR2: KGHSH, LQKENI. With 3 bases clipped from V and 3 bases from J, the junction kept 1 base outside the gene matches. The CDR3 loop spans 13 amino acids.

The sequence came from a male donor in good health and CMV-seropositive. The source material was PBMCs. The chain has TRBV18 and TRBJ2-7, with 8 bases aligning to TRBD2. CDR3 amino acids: CASSPGLDYEQYF. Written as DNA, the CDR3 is TGTGCCAGCTCACCGGGACTAGACTACGAGCAGTACTTC. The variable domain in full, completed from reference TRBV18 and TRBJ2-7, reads NAGVMQNPRHLVRRRGQEARLRCSPMKGHSHVYWYRQLPEEGLKFMVYLQKENIIDESGMPKERFSAEFPKEGPSILRIQQVVRGDSAAYFCASSPGLDYEQYFGPGTRLTVT.